This passage covers 15 T cell receptor beta chains from one sample sequenced in a study of T cell responses to AZD1222 COVID-19 vaccine. This table comes from immunoSEQ multiplex PCR, and its TCRdb copy is limited to in-frame clones, with some not included. The sample has over 100,000 clones; about 90% are singletons. The sequences come from peripheral blood, collected on day 0 of AZD1222 vaccination. The receptors were sampled from an adult in good health.

The chain is built from TRBV28 and TRBJ2-7, with no clear D. V was pared by 2 bases and J by 6 bases, with 14 bases between. This CDR3 region has 14 residues. Looked up from germline, CDR1 is MDHEN and CDR2 is SYDVKM. The CDR3 nucleotides read TGTGCCAGCAGTTTACAAACTCATCTCGGCGAGCAGTACTTC. Translated, it gives CASSLQTHLGEQYF.

J is TRBJ1-5 and V is TRBV9; TRBD1 matches at 9 bases. Germline lookup yields CDR1 SGDLS and CDR2 YYNGEE. The CDR3 totals 15 residues. V lost 0 bases and J lost 5; bases outside the gene matches: 3. This chain's CDR3 is CASSVGGQGHQPQHF. The CDR3 DNA sequence: TGTGCCAGCAGCGTAGGGGGACAGGGCCATCAGCCCCAGCATTTT. The full variable domain, its missing parts supplied by reference TRBV9 and TRBJ1-5, is DSGVTQTPKHLITATGQRVTLRCSPRSGDLSVYWYQQSLDQGLQFLIQYYNGEERAKGNILERFSAQQFPDLHSELNLSSLELGDSALYFCASSVGGQGHQPQHFGDGTRLSIL.

V and J are TRBV18 and TRBJ1-1; D is ambiguous. The length of the CDR3 is 14 residues. V was cut by 0 bases and J by 10 bases, with 15 bases left in between. Germline values: CDR1 KGHSH, CDR2 LQKENI. The CDR3 reads CASSPPSDSGRAFF. The CDR3 nucleotides read TGTGCCAGCTCACCACCATCTGATTCCGGCCGAGCTTTCTTT.

The genes are TRBV3-1 (or the pseudogene TRBV3-2) and TRBJ2-5, with D perhaps assigned TRBD1 or TRBD2 (5 bases each). Per germline, CDR1 LGHDT and CDR2 YNNKEL (reference sequence). This CDR3 comprises 13 residues. Trimming shortened V by 4 bases and J by 5 bases, and 11 bases separated the two germline ends. CDR3 protein: CASSPPWDETQYF. The CDR3, as DNA: TGTGCCAGCAGCCCACCCTGGGACGAGACCCAGTACTTC.

There are a few counts of this clone. The chain has TRBV7-3 and TRBJ2-1; 7 nucleotides align to TRBD2. Germline loops: CDR1 SGHTA, CDR2 FQGTGA. With V trimmed by 2 bases and J by 7 bases, 5 bases remained unmatched. CDR3 length equals 14 residues. DNA of the CDR3: TGTGCCAGCAGCTTACTGGGGGAGGGGAATGAGCAGTTCTTC. This encodes CASSLLGEGNEQFF.

This chain connects TRBV28 to TRBJ1-2; 9 bases line up with TRBD1. CDR1 MDHEN and CDR2 SYDVKM come from the germline V gene. The trim removed 3 bases at V and 10 bases at J, leaving 6 bases unmatched. The CDR3 is 13 residues long. The CDR3: CASSFPRDRDYTF. CDR3 bases: TGTGCCAGCAGTTTCCCGAGGGACAGGGACTACACCTTC.

This sequence joins TRBV5-5 and TRBJ1-5; 8 bases agree with TRBD1. Per the germline V gene, CDR1 is SGHKS and CDR2 is YYEKEE (reference sequence). The ends lost 4 bases at V and 6 bases at J; junction bases unmatched: 6. This CDR3 spans 14 amino acids. The CDR3 is CASSEYRGSQPQHF. CDR3 coding DNA: TGTGCCAGCAGCGAGTACAGGGGGTCTCAGCCCCAGCATTTT.

In its sample, this clone was seen once. The CDR3 coding sequence is TGTGCCAGCAGCTTCAGGGAGAGGGGGAACACCATATATTTT. The encoded protein is CASSFRERGNTIYF. The J gene is TRBJ1-3, the V gene TRBV3-1 (or the pseudogene TRBV3-2); D may be TRBD1 (6 bases). Germline V lookup: CDR1 LGHDT, CDR2 YNNKEL (reference sequence). V was trimmed by 5 bases and J by 7 bases, leaving 15 bases between them. This CDR3 contains 14 residues.

The chain recombines TRBV18 with TRBJ2-5, with TRBD2 matching over 13 bases. With 6 bases clipped from V and 2 bases from J, the junction kept 6 bases outside the gene matches. There are 16 residues in the CDR3. The V gene's germline CDR1 is KGHSH and CDR2 LQKENI. In nucleotides, the CDR3 is TGTGCCAGCTCCCTTCAGGGACTAGCGGGACAAGAGACCCAGTACTTC. It encodes CASSLQGLAGQETQYF.

This sequence joins TRBV2 and TRBJ1-3; D might be TRBD1 (6 bases). The length of the CDR3 is 16 residues. Germline V gene lookup returns CDR1 SNHLY and CDR2 FYNNEI. Trimming removed 6 bases from V and 6 bases from J, with 21 bases in between. The CDR3 loop reads CASRGGTFVRLNTIYF. For the CDR3, the DNA is TGTGCCAGCAGGGGCGGGACATTCGTCCGACTAAACACCATATATTTT.

The gene calls are TRBV5-1 and TRBJ1-1; D not resolved. The CDR3 is made up of 15 amino acids. The ends were cut back, 2 bases at V and 3 bases at J, with 14 bases in the middle. Germline V gene sequence: CDR1 SGHRS, CDR2 YFSETQ. The CDR3 DNA is TGCGCCAGCAGCTTAGGCCTCCGGGCGTACACTGAAGCTTTCTTT. Encoded protein: CASSLGLRAYTEAFF.

This rearrangement joins TRBV19 to TRBJ2-7; possibly TRBD1 or TRBD2 for D (6 bases each). The CDR3 extends over 13 amino acids. With 10 bases removed from V and 2 bases from J, the gap between germline ends came to 15 bases. The germline gives CDR1 LNHDA, CDR2 SQIVND (reference sequence). The CDR3, as DNA: TGTGCCACCGCGGGGCAGGGGCCCTACGAGCAGTACTTC. It codes for CATAGQGPYEQYF. Complete variable domain (other parts from reference TRBV19 and TRBJ2-7): DGGITQSPKYLFRKEGQNVTLSCEQNLNHDAMYWYRQDPGQGLRLIYYSQIVNDFQKGDIAEGYSVSREKKESFPLTVTSAQKNPTAFYLCATAGQGPYEQYFGPGTRLTVT.

The rearrangement joins TRBV28 to TRBJ2-7; D may be TRBD2 (5 bases). From germline, CDR1 is MDHEN and CDR2 SYDVKM. The length of the CDR3 is 14 residues. V was trimmed by 6 bases and J by 2 bases, leaving 14 bases between them. Here the CDR3 reads CASSKGLPPYEQYF. The CDR3 DNA follows: TGTGCCAGCAGCAAAGGACTGCCCCCCTACGAGCAGTACTTC.

The chain uses TRBV30 and TRBJ2-3; D is uncertain. The CDR3 has 13 residues. CDR1 and CDR2 (germline): GTSNPN, SVGIG (reference sequence). V was cut by 0 bases and J by 2 bases, with 6 bases left in between. This chain's CDR3 is CAWSVEDTDTQYF. In DNA form, the CDR3 reads TGTGCCTGGAGTGTAGAGGACACAGATACGCAGTATTTT.

The chain links TRBV21-1 to TRBJ2-4; the table's D call of TRBD1 was not tested on the DNA. TRBV21-1 corresponds to a pseudogene. The CDR3 is 17 amino acids. The CDR3 nucleotides read TGTGCCAGCAGCAAACGGACAGGGGTGGGAGCCAAAAACATTCAGTACTTC. Its translation is CASSKRTGVGAKNIQYF.